The 7 T cell receptor beta chains listed next were all sequenced from one sample in a study of control samples from healthy donors and cancer patients. The method was immunoSEQ multiplex PCR; TCRdb's version includes in-frame clones alone and lacks a portion of them. The sample yields over 150,000 clones, about 94% seen once. The sample consisted of blood. The receptors come from a middle-aged man in good health.

This clone was seen a single time. The CDR3: CASTTLGSRTGAADYGYTF. The CDR3 bases are TGTGCCAGCACCACCCTAGGTTCCCGAACAGGGGCCGCAGACTATGGCTACACCTTC. The chain recombines TRBV28 with TRBJ1-2; 7 bases agree with TRBD1. This CDR3 is 19 amino acids long. In germline, CDR1 is MDHEN, CDR2 SYDVKM. V shed 7 bases, J shed 3 bases, and the junction held 23 bases outside the gene matches.

The chain carries TRBV4-2 and TRBJ1-2, with D possibly TRBD1 on 6 matching bases. V was shortened by 0 bases and J by 0 bases, with 11 bases between the two germline ends. The CDR3 is 16 amino acids. CDR1 and CDR2 (germline): LGHNA, YNFKEQ. For the CDR3, the DNA is TGTGCCAGCAGCCAAGAGACAGGACAAGCTAACTATGGCTACACCTTC. The encoded protein is CASSQETGQANYGYTF.

In this sample, this clone turned up a few times. V usage is TRBV9 and J usage is TRBJ1-5; 11 bases match TRBD1. The CDR3 extends over 15 amino acids. V shed 5 bases and J 5 bases; nucleotides not matched to a gene: 6. Germline CDR1 SGDLS, CDR2 YYNGEE. CDR3 loop: CASSRTGGDDQPQHF. The CDR3 DNA reads as TGTGCCAGCAGTCGGACAGGGGGCGACGATCAGCCCCAGCATTTT. Full variable domain (remainder filled in from reference TRBV9 and TRBJ1-5): DSGVTQTPKHLITATGQRVTLRCSPRSGDLSVYWYQQSLDQGLQFLIQYYNGEERAKGNILERFSAQQFPDLHSELNLSSLELGDSALYFCASSRTGGDDQPQHFGDGTRLSIL.

The J gene is TRBJ1-5, the V gene TRBV4-1, with TRBD1 as a possible D gene (6 bases). The V gene's germline CDR1 is MGHRA and CDR2 YSYEKL. CDR3 length: 16 amino acids. V was trimmed by 1 base and J by 3 bases, leaving 13 bases between them. This CDR3 is CASSQAWGQTNQPQHF. CDR3 DNA sequence: TGCGCCAGCAGCCAAGCTTGGGGGCAGACCAATCAGCCCCAGCATTTT.

This chain connects TRBV19 to TRBJ2-4; 11 positions match TRBD2. The CDR3 spans 20 residues. Germline lookup yields CDR1 LNHDA and CDR2 SQIVND (reference sequence). J gave up 0 bases and V 5 bases, and 15 bases lay outside the gene matches. CDR3 nucleotides: TGTGCCAGTAGTGCGAAACCGGGACTAGCGGCCAATTTAGCCAAAAACATTCAGTACTTC. Amino acid sequence: CASSAKPGLAANLAKNIQYF.

V gene TRBV10-2 combines with J gene TRBJ1-1; TRBD1 matches 8 bases. The junction had 13 bases not matched to a gene; V was cut back by 4 bases and J by 6 bases. There are 16 residues in the CDR3. The germline V gene has CDR1 WSHSY and CDR2 SAAADI. The CDR3 sequence is CASSAGTGWAGAEAFF. In DNA form, the CDR3 reads TGCGCCAGCAGTGCAGGGACAGGATGGGCGGGCGCTGAAGCTTTCTTT.

The chain has TRBV4-2 and TRBJ1-2, with 9 bases fitting TRBD1. Germline lookup yields CDR1 LGHNA and CDR2 YNFKEQ. V lost 3 bases, J lost 3 bases, and 2 bases stayed unmatched. The CDR3 is made up of 14 amino acids. CDR3: CASSQWTGDYGYTF. CDR3 DNA sequence: TGTGCCAGCAGCCAGTGGACAGGGGACTATGGCTACACCTTC.